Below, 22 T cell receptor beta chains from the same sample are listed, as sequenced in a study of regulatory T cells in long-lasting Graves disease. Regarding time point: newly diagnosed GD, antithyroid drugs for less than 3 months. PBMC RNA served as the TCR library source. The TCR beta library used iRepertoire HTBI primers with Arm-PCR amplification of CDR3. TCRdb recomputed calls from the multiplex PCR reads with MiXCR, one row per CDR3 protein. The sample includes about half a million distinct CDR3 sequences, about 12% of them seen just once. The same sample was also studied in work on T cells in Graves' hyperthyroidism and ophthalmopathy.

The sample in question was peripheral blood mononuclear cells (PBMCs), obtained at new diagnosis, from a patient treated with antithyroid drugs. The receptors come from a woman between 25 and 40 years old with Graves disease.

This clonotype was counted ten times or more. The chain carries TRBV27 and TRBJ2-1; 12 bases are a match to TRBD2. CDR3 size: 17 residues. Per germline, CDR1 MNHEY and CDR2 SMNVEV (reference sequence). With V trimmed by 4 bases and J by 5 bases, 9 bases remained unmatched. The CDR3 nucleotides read TGTGCCAGCAGTTCATCATCTAGCGGGAGGGTAGACAATGAGCAGTTCTTC. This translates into CASSSSSSGRVDNEQFF.

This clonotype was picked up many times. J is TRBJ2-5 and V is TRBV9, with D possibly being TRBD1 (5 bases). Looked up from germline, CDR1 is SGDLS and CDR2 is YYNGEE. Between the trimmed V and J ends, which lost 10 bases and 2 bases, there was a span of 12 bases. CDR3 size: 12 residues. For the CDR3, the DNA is TGTGCCGTCAAGGGGATTCAAGAGACCCAGTACTTC. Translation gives CAVKGIQETQYF.

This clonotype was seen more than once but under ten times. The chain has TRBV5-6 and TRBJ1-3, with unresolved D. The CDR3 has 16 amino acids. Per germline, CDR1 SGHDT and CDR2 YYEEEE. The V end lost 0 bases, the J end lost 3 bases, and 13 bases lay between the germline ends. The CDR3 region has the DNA TGTGCCAGCAGCTTGGAGGGAGTGAGGGTTGGAAACACCATATATTTT. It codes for CASSLEGVRVGNTIYF.

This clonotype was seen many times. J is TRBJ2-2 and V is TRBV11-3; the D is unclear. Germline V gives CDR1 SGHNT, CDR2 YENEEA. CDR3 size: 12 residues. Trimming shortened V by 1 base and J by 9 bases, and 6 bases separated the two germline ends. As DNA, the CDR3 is TGTGCCAGCAGCTTAGTAGGACGGGAGCTGTTTTTT. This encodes CASSLVGRELFF. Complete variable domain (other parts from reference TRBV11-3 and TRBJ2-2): EAGVVQSPRYKIIEKKQPVAFWCNPISGHNTLYWYLQNLGQGPELLIRYENEEAVDDSQLPKDRFSAERLKGVDSTLKIQPAELGDSAVYLCASSLVGRELFFGEGSRLTVL.

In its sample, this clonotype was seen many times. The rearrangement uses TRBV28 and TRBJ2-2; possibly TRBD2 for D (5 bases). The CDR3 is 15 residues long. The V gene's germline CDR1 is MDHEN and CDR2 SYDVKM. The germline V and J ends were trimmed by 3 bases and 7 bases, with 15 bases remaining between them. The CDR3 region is CASSFLSLAVGELFF. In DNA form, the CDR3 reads TGTGCCAGCAGTTTCCTCTCTCTAGCAGTCGGGGAGCTGTTTTTT. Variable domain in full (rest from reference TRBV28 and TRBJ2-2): DVKVTQSSRYLVKRTGEKVFLECVQDMDHENMFWYRQDPGLGLRLIYFSYDVKMKEKGDIPEGYSVSREKKERFSLILESASTNQTSMYLCASSFLSLAVGELFFGEGSRLTVL.

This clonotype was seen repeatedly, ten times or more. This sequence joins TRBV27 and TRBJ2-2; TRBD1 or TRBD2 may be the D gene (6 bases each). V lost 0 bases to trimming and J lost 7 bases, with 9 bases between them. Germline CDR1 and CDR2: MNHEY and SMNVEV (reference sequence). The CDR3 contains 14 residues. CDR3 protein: CASSLSGGGGELFF. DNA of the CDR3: TGTGCCAGCAGTTTATCAGGGGGAGGCGGGGAGCTGTTTTTT.

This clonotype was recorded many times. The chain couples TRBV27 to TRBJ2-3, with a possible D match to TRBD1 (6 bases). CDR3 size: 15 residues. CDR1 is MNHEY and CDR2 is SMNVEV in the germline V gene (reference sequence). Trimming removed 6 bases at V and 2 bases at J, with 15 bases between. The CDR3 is CASSRLGTNTDTQYF. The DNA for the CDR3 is TGTGCCAGCAGCCGACTTGGGACAAACACAGATACGCAGTATTTT.

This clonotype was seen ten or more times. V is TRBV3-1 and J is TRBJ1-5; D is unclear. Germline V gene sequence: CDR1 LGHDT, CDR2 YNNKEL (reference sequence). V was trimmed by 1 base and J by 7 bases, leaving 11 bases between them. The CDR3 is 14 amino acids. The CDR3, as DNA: TGTGCCAGCAGCCAAGGTTCAAGTGGGCAGCCCCAGCATTTT. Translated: CASSQGSSGQPQHF.

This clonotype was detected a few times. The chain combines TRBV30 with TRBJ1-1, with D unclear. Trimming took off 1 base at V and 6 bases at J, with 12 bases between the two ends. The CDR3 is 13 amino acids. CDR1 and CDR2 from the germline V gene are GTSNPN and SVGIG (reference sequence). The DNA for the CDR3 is TGTGCCTGGAGTGAACAGTCTTACTCTGAAGCTTTCTTT. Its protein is CAWSEQSYSEAFF.

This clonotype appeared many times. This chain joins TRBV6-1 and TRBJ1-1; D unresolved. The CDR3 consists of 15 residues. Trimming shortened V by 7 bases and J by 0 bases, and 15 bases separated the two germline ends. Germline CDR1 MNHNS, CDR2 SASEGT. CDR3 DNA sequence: TGTGCCAGCATCCTCAGTCACGGGATGAACACTGAAGCTTTCTTT. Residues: CASILSHGMNTEAFF.

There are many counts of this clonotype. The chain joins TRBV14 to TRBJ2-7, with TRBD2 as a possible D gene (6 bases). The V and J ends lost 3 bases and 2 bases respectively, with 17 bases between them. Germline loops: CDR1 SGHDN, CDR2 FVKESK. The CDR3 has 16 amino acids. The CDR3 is CASSQFPWDSAYEQYF. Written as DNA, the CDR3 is TGTGCCAGCAGCCAGTTTCCGTGGGACTCCGCCTACGAGCAGTACTTC. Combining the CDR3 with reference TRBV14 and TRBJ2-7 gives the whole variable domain EAGVTQFPSHSVIEKGQTVTLRCDPISGHDNLYWYRRVMGKEIKFLLHFVKESKQDESGMPNNRFLAERTGGTYSTLKVQPAELEDSGVYFCASSQFPWDSAYEQYFGPGTRLTVT.

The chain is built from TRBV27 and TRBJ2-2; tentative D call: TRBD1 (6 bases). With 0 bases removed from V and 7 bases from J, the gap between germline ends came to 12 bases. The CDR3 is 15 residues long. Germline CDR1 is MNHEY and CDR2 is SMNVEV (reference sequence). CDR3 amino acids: CASSLSPGAVGELFF. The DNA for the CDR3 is TGTGCCAGCAGTTTATCTCCAGGGGCGGTCGGGGAGCTGTTTTTT.

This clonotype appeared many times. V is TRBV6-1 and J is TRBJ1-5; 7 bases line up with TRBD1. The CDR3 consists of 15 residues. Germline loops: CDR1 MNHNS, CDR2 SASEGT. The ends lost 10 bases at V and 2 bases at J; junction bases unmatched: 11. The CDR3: CANLQGVSRNQPQHF. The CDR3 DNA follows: TGTGCCAATCTCCAGGGGGTATCGCGCAATCAGCCCCAGCATTTT.

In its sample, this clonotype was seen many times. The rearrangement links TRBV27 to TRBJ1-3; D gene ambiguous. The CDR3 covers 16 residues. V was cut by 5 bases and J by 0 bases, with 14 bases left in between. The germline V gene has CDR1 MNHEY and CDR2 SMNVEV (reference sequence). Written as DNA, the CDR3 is TGTGCCAGCAGTAAAGGCCCCCGGATCTCTGGAAACACCATATATTTT. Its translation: CASSKGPRISGNTIYF.

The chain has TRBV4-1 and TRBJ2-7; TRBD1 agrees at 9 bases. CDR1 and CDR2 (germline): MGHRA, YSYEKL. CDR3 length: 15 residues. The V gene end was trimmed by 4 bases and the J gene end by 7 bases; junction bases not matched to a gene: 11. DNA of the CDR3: TGCGCCAGCAGCCTCTCCGGGACAGGGCTTCGGGAGCAGTACTTC. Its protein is CASSLSGTGLREQYF.

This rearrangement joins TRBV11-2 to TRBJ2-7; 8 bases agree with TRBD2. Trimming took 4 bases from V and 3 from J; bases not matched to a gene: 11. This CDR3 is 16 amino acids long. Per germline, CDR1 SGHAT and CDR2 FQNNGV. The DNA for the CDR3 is TGTGCCAGCAGCTCGGGGGGGGGGAGACTGAACTACGAGCAGTACTTC. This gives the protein CASSSGGGRLNYEQYF.

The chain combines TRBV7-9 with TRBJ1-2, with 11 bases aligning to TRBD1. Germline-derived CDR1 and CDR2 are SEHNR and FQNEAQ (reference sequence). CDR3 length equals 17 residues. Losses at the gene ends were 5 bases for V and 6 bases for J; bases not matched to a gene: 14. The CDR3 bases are TGTGCCAGCAGCCGCGCCCTATCTGGACAGGGGGCGGATGGCTACACCTTC. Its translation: CASSRALSGQGADGYTF.

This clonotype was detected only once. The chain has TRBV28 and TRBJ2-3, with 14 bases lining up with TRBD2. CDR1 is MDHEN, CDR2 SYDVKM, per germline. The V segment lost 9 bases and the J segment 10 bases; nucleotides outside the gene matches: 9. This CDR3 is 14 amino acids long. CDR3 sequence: CASRTGTSGRSQYF. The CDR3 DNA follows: TGTGCCAGTCGTACCGGGACTAGCGGGAGATCGCAGTATTTT.

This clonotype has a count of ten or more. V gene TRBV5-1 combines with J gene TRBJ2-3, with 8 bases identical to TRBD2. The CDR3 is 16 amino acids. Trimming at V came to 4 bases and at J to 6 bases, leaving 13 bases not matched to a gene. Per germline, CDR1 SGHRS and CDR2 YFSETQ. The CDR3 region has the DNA TGCGCCAGCAGCAAGGACCCGGGACTAGAGTCGGATACGCAGTATTTT. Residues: CASSKDPGLESDTQYF.

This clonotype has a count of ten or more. The CDR3 here is CASSTDRGRRYEQYF. The CDR3 bases are TGTGCCAGTAGTACAGACAGGGGGCGCAGGTACGAGCAGTACTTC. The rearrangement links TRBV19 to TRBJ2-7; 10 bases line up with TRBD1. Germline-derived CDR1 and CDR2 are LNHDA and SQIVND (reference sequence). Losses at the gene ends were 4 bases for V and 4 bases for J; bases not matched to a gene: 7. The CDR3 has 15 residues.

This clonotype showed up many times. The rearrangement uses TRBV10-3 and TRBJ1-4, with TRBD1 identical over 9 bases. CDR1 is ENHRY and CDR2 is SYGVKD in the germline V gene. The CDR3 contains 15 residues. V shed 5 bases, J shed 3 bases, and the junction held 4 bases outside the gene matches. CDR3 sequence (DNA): TGTGCCATCAGTCCTGGGACAGGGCCTAATGAAAAACTGTTTTTT. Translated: CAISPGTGPNEKLFF.

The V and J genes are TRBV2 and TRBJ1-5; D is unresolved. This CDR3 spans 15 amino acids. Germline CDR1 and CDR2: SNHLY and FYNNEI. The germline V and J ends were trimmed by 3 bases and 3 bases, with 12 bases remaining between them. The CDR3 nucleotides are TGTGCCAGCAGTGATTACGAGCAGTACAATCAGCCCCAGCATTTT. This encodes CASSDYEQYNQPQHF. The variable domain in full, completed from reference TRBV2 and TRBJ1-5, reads EPEVTQTPSHQVTQMGQEVILRCVPISNHLYFYWYRQILGQKVEFLVSFYNNEISEKSEIFDDQFSVERPDGSNFTLKIRSTKLEDSAMYFCASSDYEQYNQPQHFGDGTRLSIL.